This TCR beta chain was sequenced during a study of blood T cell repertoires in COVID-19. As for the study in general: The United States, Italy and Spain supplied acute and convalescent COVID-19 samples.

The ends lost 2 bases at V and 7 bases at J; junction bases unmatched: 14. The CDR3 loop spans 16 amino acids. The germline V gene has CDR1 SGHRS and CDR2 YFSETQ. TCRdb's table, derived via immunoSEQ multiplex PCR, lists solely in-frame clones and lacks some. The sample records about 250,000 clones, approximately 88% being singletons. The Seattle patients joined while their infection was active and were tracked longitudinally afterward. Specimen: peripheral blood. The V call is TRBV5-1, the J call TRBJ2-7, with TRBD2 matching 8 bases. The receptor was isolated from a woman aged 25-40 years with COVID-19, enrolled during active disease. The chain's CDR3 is CASSFATAGGRGEQYF. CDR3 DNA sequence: TGCGCCAGCAGCTTTGCGACCGCGGGGGGTCGCGGGGAGCAGTACTTC.